This TCR beta chain appears in the sequencing data of a study of shared clonotypes between healthy human individuals. V was pared by 0 bases and J by 4 bases, with 3 bases of the junction left unmatched. Looked up from germline, CDR1 is MNHEY and CDR2 is SMNVEV (reference sequence). The CDR3 length is 15 residues. Data came from immunoSEQ multiplex PCR; TCRdb stores just in-frame clones and leaves some out. The table lists about 470,000 clones, roughly three quarters of them singletons. Tens of millions of PBMCs were counted before genomic DNA extraction. The rearrangement uses TRBV27 and TRBJ2-1, with TRBD1 matching 7 bases. The sequenced sample was PBMCs. This sequence was found in a middle-aged woman in good health. Some clones in this sample may be carry-over from other donors' samples. CDR3: CASSLSQGYYNEQFF. The CDR3 region has the DNA TGTGCCAGCAGTTTATCACAGGGGTATTACAATGAGCAGTTCTTC.